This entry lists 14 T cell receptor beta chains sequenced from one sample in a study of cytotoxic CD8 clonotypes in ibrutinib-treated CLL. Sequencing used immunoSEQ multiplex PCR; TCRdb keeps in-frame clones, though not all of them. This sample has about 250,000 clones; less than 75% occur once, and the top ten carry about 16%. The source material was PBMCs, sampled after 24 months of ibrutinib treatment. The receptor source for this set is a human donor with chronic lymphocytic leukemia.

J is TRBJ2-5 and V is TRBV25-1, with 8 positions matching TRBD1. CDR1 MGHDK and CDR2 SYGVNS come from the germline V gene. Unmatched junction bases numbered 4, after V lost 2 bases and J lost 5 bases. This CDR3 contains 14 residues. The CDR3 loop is CASSEQGAVETQYF. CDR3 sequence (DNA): TGTGCCAGCAGTGAACAGGGGGCGGTGGAGACCCAGTACTTC.

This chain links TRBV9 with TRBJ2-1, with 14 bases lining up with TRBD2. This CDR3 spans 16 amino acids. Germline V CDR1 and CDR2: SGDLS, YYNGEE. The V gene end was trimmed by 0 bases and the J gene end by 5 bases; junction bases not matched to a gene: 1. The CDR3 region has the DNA TGTGCCAGCAGCGTAGGGGGACTAGCGGGAGACAATGAGCAGTTCTTC. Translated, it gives CASSVGGLAGDNEQFF.

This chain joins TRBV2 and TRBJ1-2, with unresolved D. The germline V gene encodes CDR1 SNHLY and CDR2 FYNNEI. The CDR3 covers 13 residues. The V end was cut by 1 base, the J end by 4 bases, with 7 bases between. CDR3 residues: CASSEGPLYGYTF. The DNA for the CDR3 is TGTGCCAGCAGTGAAGGACCGCTCTATGGCTACACCTTC. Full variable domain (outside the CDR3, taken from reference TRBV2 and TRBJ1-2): EPEVTQTPSHQVTQMGQEVILRCVPISNHLYFYWYRQILGQKVEFLVSFYNNEISEKSEIFDDQFSVERPDGSNFTLKIRSTKLEDSAMYFCASSEGPLYGYTFGSGTRLTVV.

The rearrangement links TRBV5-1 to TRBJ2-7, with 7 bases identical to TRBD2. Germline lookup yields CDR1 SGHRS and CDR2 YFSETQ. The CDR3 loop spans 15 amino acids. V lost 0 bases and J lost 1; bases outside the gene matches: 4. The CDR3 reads CASSLAREFSYEQYF. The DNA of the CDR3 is TGCGCCAGCAGCTTGGCGCGGGAGTTTTCCTACGAGCAGTACTTC.

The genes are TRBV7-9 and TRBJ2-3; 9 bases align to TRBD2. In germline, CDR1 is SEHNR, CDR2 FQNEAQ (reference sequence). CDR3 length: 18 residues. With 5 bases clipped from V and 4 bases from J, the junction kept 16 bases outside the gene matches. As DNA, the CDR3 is TGTGCCAGCAGCGCTCCTCGATCAATGGGACTAGCAGCAGATACGCAGTATTTT. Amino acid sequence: CASSAPRSMGLAADTQYF.

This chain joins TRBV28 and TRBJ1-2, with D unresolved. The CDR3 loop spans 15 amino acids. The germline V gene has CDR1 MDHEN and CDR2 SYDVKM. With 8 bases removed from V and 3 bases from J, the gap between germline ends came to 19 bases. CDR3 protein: CASGSLSGVHYGYTF. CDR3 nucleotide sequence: TGTGCCAGCGGCTCCCTCTCGGGCGTTCACTATGGCTACACCTTC.

The CDR3 loop reads CASSPLAGGSDTQYF. As DNA, the CDR3 is TGTGCCAGCAGCCCCTTAGCGGGAGGATCAGATACGCAGTATTTT. The chain recombines TRBV4-2 with TRBJ2-3; 10 nucleotides match TRBD2. CDR1 LGHNA and CDR2 YNFKEQ come from the germline V gene. CDR3 length equals 15 residues. Trimming cost V 4 bases and J 4 bases; bases outside gene matches: 5.

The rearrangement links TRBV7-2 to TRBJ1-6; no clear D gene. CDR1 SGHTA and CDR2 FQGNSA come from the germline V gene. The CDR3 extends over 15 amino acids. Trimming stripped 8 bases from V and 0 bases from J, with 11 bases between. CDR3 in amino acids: CASQLEDSYNSPLHF. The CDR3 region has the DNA TGTGCCAGCCAGTTAGAGGACTCCTATAATTCACCCCTCCACTTT.

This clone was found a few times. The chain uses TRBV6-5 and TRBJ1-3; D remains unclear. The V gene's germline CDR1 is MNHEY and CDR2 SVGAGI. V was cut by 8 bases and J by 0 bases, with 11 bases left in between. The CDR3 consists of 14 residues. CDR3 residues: CASSLRNSGNTIYF. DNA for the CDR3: TGTGCCAGCTCCCTGAGGAACTCTGGAAACACCATATATTTT.

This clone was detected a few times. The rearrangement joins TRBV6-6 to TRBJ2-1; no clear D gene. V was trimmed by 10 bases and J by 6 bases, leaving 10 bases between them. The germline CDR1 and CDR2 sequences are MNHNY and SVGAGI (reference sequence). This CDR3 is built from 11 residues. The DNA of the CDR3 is TGTGCCACCCTGTACGGCAATGAGCAGTTCTTC. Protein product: CATLYGNEQFF.

CDR3 residues: CASSQRERDEQFF. The CDR3 DNA reads as TGCGCCAGCAGCCAGCGGGAGAGGGATGAGCAGTTCTTC. The rearrangement joins TRBV5-1 to TRBJ2-1; 8 positions match TRBD2. The V gene's germline CDR1 is SGHRS and CDR2 YFSETQ. The V and J ends lost 4 bases and 8 bases, in that order; junction bases with no gene match: 5. The CDR3 is 13 residues long.

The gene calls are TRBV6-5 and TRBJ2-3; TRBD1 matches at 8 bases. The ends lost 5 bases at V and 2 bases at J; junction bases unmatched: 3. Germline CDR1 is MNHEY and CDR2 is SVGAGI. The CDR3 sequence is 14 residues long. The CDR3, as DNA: TGTGCCAGCAGTGGGACAGGAACCACAGATACGCAGTATTTT. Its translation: CASSGTGTTDTQYF.

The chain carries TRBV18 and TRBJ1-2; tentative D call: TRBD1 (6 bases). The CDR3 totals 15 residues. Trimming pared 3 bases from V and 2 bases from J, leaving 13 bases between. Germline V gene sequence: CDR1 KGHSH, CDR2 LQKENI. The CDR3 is CASSPLGGQNYGYTF. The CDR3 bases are TGTGCCAGCTCACCCCTGGGTGGACAGAACTATGGCTACACCTTC.

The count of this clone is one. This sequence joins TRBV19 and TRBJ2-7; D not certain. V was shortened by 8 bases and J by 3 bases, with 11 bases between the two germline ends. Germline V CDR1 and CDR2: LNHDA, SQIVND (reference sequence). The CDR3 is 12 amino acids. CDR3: CASSNRVYEQYF. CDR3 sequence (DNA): TGTGCCAGTTCGAATAGGGTCTACGAGCAGTACTTC.